This TCR beta chain was retrieved from a study of T cell changes during pregnancy in multiple sclerosis (dated 2019 in TCRdb). Regarding the research as a whole: In women with multiple sclerosis, the researchers looked at how the T cell repertoire shifted as pregnancy progressed.

Of note for this clone: Its target antigen remains unknown. Per-base qualities were not stored, and no clone one base away is much larger.

Libraries were built with the immunoSEQ multiplex PCR assay. Entries here come from immuneACCESS through TCRdb and include only in-frame sequences with V and J called. Some clones fail to appear in such tables; in the studies checked, an unresolved V gene covers under half of the shortfall, and the cause of the remainder is unknown. In this sample the table shows around 50,000 clones, 94% of which occur a single time. The ten top clones hold around 4% of the sample. From a lookup of the germline V gene (reference sequence), CDR1 and CDR2 are WNHNN and SYGVQD. The CDR3 has 12 amino acids, counting the end cysteine and phenylalanine. Just the 36-base CDR3 DNA is kept, in frame starting at base 1. V was cut back by 3 bases and J by 7 bases, leaving a gap of 10 bases between them.

The receptor chain draws on TRBV10-1 and TRBJ2-7; the D gene remains uncertain. This receptor was taken from a female donor with multiple sclerosis, enrolled in a pregnancy study. The specimen comprised CD8+ T cells from peripheral blood mononuclear cells, sampled in the first trimester of pregnancy. The CDR3 in this case is CASSDRPDEQYF. The nucleotides are TGCGCCAGCAGTGACAGGCCCGATGAGCAGTACTTC.